The 16 T cell receptor beta chains below all came from one sample that was sequenced in a study of cytomegalovirus exposure and HLA in healthy donors. The PCR contained 60 Vbeta and 13 Jbeta primers. Clones were read by immunoSEQ multiplex PCR, and TCRdb kept only the in-frame ones, dropping some. Of some 90,000 clones in the sample, under 90% were seen once. The sequenced material came from PBMCs. The receptors come from a man aged 45-65 years in good health and CMV-seronegative.

The chain recombines TRBV6-1 with TRBJ2-1; D remains ambiguous. This CDR3 has 13 amino acids. The V gene's germline CDR1 is MNHNS and CDR2 SASEGT. The V and J ends lost 4 bases and 2 bases respectively, with 6 bases between them. CDR3: CASSASAYNEQFF. CDR3 nucleotides: TGTGCCAGCAGTGCTTCTGCCTACAATGAGCAGTTCTTC.

This clone was counted a few times. The chain links TRBV7-9 to TRBJ1-3; D is perhaps TRBD1 (5 bases). Per germline, CDR1 SEHNR and CDR2 FQNEAQ (reference sequence). The CDR3 sequence is 14 residues long. The germline V and J ends were trimmed by 5 bases and 8 bases, with 16 bases remaining between them. This chain's CDR3 is CASSDRGSVDTIYF. The CDR3, as DNA: TGTGCCAGCAGCGACCGGGGGTCTGTGGACACCATATATTTT.

The chain couples TRBV11-2 to TRBJ2-7, with 12 positions matching TRBD2. From germline, CDR1 is SGHAT and CDR2 FQNNGV. After removal of 5 bases from V and 4 bases from J, the junction contained 3 bases not matched to a gene. This CDR3 has 14 amino acids. CDR3 loop: CASSLAGGQYEQYF. CDR3 coding DNA: TGTGCCAGCAGCCTAGCGGGAGGGCAATACGAGCAGTACTTC. The full variable domain, in which reference TRBV11-2 and TRBJ2-7 provide the parts outside the CDR3, is EAGVAQSPRYKIIEKRQSVAFWCNPISGHATLYWYQQILGQGPKLLIQFQNNGVVDDSQLPKDRFSAERLKGVDSTLKIQPAKLEDSAVYLCASSLAGGQYEQYFGPGTRLTVT.

The chain couples TRBV6-1 to TRBJ1-2, with D unresolved. CDR3 size: 14 residues. V dropped 1 base and J dropped 4 bases, with 10 bases sitting between them. Germline assignment: CDR1 MNHNS and CDR2 SASEGT. This chain's CDR3 is CASSEVEAGYGYTF. CDR3 bases: TGTGCCAGCAGTGAAGTGGAAGCGGGCTATGGCTACACCTTC.

The J gene is TRBJ2-5, the V gene TRBV2, with D possibly TRBD2 on 7 matching bases. The V end lost 3 bases, the J end lost 11 bases, and 28 bases lay between the germline ends. Germline loops: CDR1 SNHLY, CDR2 FYNNEI. The CDR3 length is 17 residues. CDR3: CASSDLRWGGRAREQYF. The CDR3 region has the DNA TGTGCCAGCAGTGACCTCCGTTGGGGGGGCAGGGCGAGGGAGCAGTACTTC. Full variable domain (missing parts from reference TRBV2 and TRBJ2-5): EPEVTQTPSHQVTQMGQEVILRCVPISNHLYFYWYRQILGQKVEFLVSFYNNEISEKSEIFDDQFSVERPDGSNFTLKIRSTKLEDSAMYFCASSDLRWGGRAREQYFGPGTRLLVL.

The rearrangement joins TRBV5-6 to TRBJ1-4; the D is unclear. Germline CDR1 reads SGHDT; CDR2 reads YYEEEE. Trimming cost V 1 base and J 8 bases, with 18 bases left between them. CDR3 size: 16 residues. The CDR3 is CASSLRLGRGNEKLFF. In DNA, the CDR3 is TGTGCCAGCAGCTTGCGGTTGGGCAGAGGGAACGAAAAACTGTTTTTT.

The V and J genes are TRBV19 and TRBJ1-5, with TRBD1 matching over 8 bases. The germline V gene has CDR1 LNHDA and CDR2 SQIVND (reference sequence). The CDR3 extends over 15 amino acids. V trimming: 5 bases; J trimming: 5 bases; junction bases outside the gene matches: 8. Here the CDR3 DNA reads TGTGCCAGTAGTGCCGGTAGGACAGGGCATCAGCCCCAGCATTTT. This gives the protein CASSAGRTGHQPQHF.

The chain employs TRBV5-4 and TRBJ2-7; a possible D gene is TRBD2 (5 bases). CDR3 length equals 13 residues. Germline assignment: CDR1 SGHNT and CDR2 YYREEE (reference sequence). V was shortened by 0 bases and J by 2 bases, with 6 bases between the two germline ends. The CDR3 sequence: CASSLAGTYEQYF. Written as DNA, the CDR3 is TGTGCCAGCAGCTTGGCCGGGACCTACGAGCAGTACTTC.

The CDR3 region is CSVAGEGGGGYTF. The CDR3 DNA is TGCAGCGTTGCGGGGGAAGGAGGAGGCGGCTACACCTTC. The V call is TRBV29-1, the J call TRBJ1-2; tentatively, D is TRBD1 (5 bases). The V gene's germline CDR1 is SQVTM and CDR2 ANQGSEA. The germline V and J ends were trimmed by 4 bases and 8 bases, with 17 bases remaining between them. There are 13 residues in the CDR3.

The chain links TRBV7-2 to TRBJ1-3; the match to TRBD1 covers 8 bases. CDR1 is SGHTA, CDR2 FQGNSA, per germline. V gave up 4 bases and J gave up 2 bases; unmatched junction bases: 4. The length of the CDR3 is 15 residues. The CDR3 here is CASSSGQGAGNTIYF. The DNA for the CDR3 is TGTGCCAGCAGCTCCGGACAGGGCGCTGGAAACACCATATATTTT.

V usage is TRBV27 and J usage is TRBJ1-4, with D unresolved. Per germline, CDR1 MNHEY and CDR2 SMNVEV (reference sequence). V was clipped by 1 base and J by 0 bases, with 12 bases between them. The CDR3 extends over 17 amino acids. The CDR3 nucleotides read TGTGCCAGCAGTTTATTCGGGGTCTCCGCAACTAATGAAAAACTGTTTTTT. This codes for CASSLFGVSATNEKLFF.

This clone was found once. The rearrangement joins TRBV5-1 to TRBJ2-5; D is perhaps TRBD2 (5 bases). Per germline, CDR1 SGHRS and CDR2 YFSETQ. CDR3 size: 15 residues. V gave up 4 bases and J gave up 4 bases, with 17 bases separating them. Here the CDR3 reads CASSANTGGVETQYF. The CDR3 DNA sequence: TGCGCCAGCAGCGCCAATACTGGAGGCGTAGAGACCCAGTACTTC.

This sequence joins TRBV7-8 and TRBJ2-2, with TRBD1 matching 8 bases. The CDR3 is made up of 15 amino acids. After removal of 6 bases from V and 5 bases from J, the junction contained 8 bases not matched to a gene. Germline CDR1 is SGHVS and CDR2 is FQNEAQ. The CDR3 region has the DNA TGTGCCAGCAGACGGGACAGGACGGGGACCGGGGAGCTGTTTTTT. Its protein product is CASRRDRTGTGELFF.

The gene calls are TRBV29-1 and TRBJ2-7; D uncertain. Germline lookup yields CDR1 SQVTM and CDR2 ANQGSEA. V dropped 7 bases and J dropped 3 bases, with 10 bases sitting between them. The CDR3 contains 11 residues. The CDR3 DNA is TGCAGCGGAGTTACTGGCTACGAGCAGTACTTC. Protein product: CSGVTGYEQYF.

J is TRBJ2-7 and V is TRBV11-3; TRBD2 matches 7 bases. The CDR3 sequence is 16 residues long. V was pared by 1 base and J by 3 bases, with 9 bases of the junction left unmatched. CDR1 is SGHNT, CDR2 YENEEA, per germline. CDR3 nucleotide sequence: TGTGCCAGCAGCTTAGGAGGCGGGAGCCCTTTCTACGAGCAGTACTTC. It translates to CASSLGGGSPFYEQYF.

V is TRBV28 and J is TRBJ2-5; maybe TRBD2 (6 bases). Germline lookup yields CDR1 MDHEN and CDR2 SYDVKM. The CDR3 sequence is 13 residues long. V lost 3 bases to trimming and J lost 3 bases, with 8 bases between them. Written as DNA, the CDR3 is TGTGCCAGCAGTTTCGGGGGAAAAGAGACCCAGTACTTC. It is translated as CASSFGGKETQYF.